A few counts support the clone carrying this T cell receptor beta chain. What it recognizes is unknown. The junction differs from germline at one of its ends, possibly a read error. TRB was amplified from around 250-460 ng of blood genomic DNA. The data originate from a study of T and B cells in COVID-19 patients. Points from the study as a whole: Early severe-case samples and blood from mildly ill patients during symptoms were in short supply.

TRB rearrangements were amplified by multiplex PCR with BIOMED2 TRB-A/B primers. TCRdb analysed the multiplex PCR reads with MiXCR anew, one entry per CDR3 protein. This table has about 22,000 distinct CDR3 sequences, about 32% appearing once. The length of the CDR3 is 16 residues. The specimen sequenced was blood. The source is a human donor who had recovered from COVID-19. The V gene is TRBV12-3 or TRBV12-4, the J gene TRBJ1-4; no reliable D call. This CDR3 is CASSLGAKGGYEKLFF. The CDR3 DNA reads TGTGCCAGCAGCTTAGGAGCCAAGGGAGGATACGAAAAACTGTTTTTT.